Listed here are 5 T cell receptor beta chains from one sample, sequenced in a study of blood T cell repertoires in COVID-19. The assay was immunoSEQ multiplex PCR, and TCRdb's table has in-frame clones only and misses some. In the table there are roughly 45,000 clones, approximately 87% of which are singletons. The sample was peripheral blood. Receptors originate from a human donor in a cohort sampled during active COVID-19.

This chain links TRBV6-1 with TRBJ2-7, with a weak D call TRBD2 (6 bases). This CDR3 comprises 14 residues. Per germline, CDR1 MNHNS and CDR2 SASEGT. With 1 base removed from V and 4 bases from J, the gap between germline ends came to 11 bases. The DNA for the CDR3 is TGTGCCAGCAGTGAAGGGGGCGGGATTTACGAGCAGTACTTC. Translating gives CASSEGGGIYEQYF.

The DNA of the CDR3 is TGCGCCAGCAGCCAGGGACAGGTCAATCAGCCCCAGCATTTT. Translated: CASSQGQVNQPQHF. This chain connects TRBV4-1 to TRBJ1-5, with TRBD1 matching 8 bases. This CDR3 contains 14 residues. Germline CDR1 MGHRA, CDR2 YSYEKL. V lost 3 bases to trimming and J lost 3 bases; unmatched junction nucleotides: 1.

DNA for the CDR3: TGCGCCAGCAGCCTAACGCGCCGGGACTTTAGCAATCAGCCCCAGCATTTT. Residues: CASSLTRRDFSNQPQHF. J is TRBJ1-5 and V is TRBV4-3; a weak D match, TRBD1 (5 bases). Germline CDR1 LGHNA, CDR2 YSLEER. V lost 4 bases, J lost 0 bases, and 16 bases lay in between. The CDR3 runs 17 residues.

The V and J genes are TRBV27 and TRBJ2-5, with TRBD2 matching over 7 bases. J was trimmed by 3 bases and V by 6 bases; bases with no gene match: 4. Germline CDR1 reads MNHEY; CDR2 reads SMNVEV (reference sequence). CDR3 length: 13 residues. The CDR3 protein is CASRASGKETQYF. The CDR3 DNA reads TGTGCCAGCAGGGCTAGCGGCAAAGAGACCCAGTACTTC.

CDR3: CASSPYNGPPTEAFF. CDR3 in DNA: TGTGCCAGCAGCCCGTATAACGGTCCCCCCACTGAAGCTTTCTTT. The V call is TRBV2, the J call TRBJ1-1; D remains unclear. The V gene's germline CDR1 is SNHLY and CDR2 FYNNEI. V was pared by 6 bases and J by 4 bases, with 18 bases between. The CDR3 runs 15 residues.